The clone carrying this T cell receptor (beta chain) was counted ten times or more. Its target is unknown. These data come from a study of T cell repertoires in cytomegalovirus infection. Study details: TCR beta signatures that were public indicated CMV infection and matching HLA type.

One entry per CDR3 protein results from TCRdb running MiXCR on the reads. The data hold just under 300,000 distinct CDR3 sequences, with approximately 10% observed a single time. Study-level results: Cumulated frequencies of public TCR beta families served to identify carriers of CMV plus the relevant HLA. Ex vivo, HLA-C-restricted CMV-specific TCR beta clonotypes prevailed over the rest of the response.

Germline V gene data show CDR1 as SGHTA and CDR2 as FQGNSA. The V gene lost 5 bases and the J gene lost 0 bases, with 10 bases spanning the gap. The CDR3 is made up of 15 amino acids. The sequencing sample was made of PBMCs. The sequence derives from a human donor in good health (CMV status not recorded). Some clones in this sample may be carry-over from other donors' samples. The rearrangement joins TRBV7-2 to TRBJ2-2; TRBD1 is a possible D gene (6 bases). The CDR3 DNA reads as TGTGCCAGCAGCCAAGGGACAACGAACACCGGGGAGCTGTTTTTT. It translates to CASSQGTTNTGELFF. Full variable domain (remainder filled in from reference TRBV7-2 and TRBJ2-2): GAGVSQSPSNKVTEKGKDVELRCDPISGHTALYWYRQSLGQGLEFLIYFQGNSAPDKSGLPSDRFSAERTGGSVSTLTIQRTQQEDSAVYLCASSQGTTNTGELFFGEGSRLTVL.